This T cell receptor beta chain was found in a study of technical replicates of blood from several donors. This CDR3 contains 16 residues. Germline assignment: CDR1 SGDLS and CDR2 YYNGEE. V shed 3 bases and J 4 bases; nucleotides not matched to a gene: 9. Sequencing used immunoSEQ multiplex PCR; TCRdb keeps in-frame clones, though not all of them. The sample comprises around 68,000 clones, 95% to 97% of which are singletons, and roughly 0.25% rests with the top ten. This clone was seen only once. Material: T cells isolated from PBMCs. The receptor was derived from a human donor in good health. The chain couples TRBV9 to TRBJ1-3, with 8 bases identical to TRBD1. The CDR3 loop reads CASSDRQGTAGNTIYF. The CDR3, as DNA: TGTGCCAGCAGCGATCGACAGGGGACAGCCGGAAACACCATATATTTT.